This TCR beta chain was identified during a study of cytomegalovirus exposure and HLA in healthy donors. Study-level points and caveats: Rare sequences made up most TCRs, while some public TCRs were found in many donors. The authors confirmed in vitro that a few CMV-associated chains were specific for CMV antigens. One cluster of highly shared sequence variants probably arose as a sequencing artifact. Most subjects had HLA-A and HLA-B alleles reportedly predicted accurately by TCR beta sequences.

The CDR3 is 17 amino acids. V lost 0 bases and J lost 1, with 15 bases in between. CDR1 and CDR2 (germline): SGHDN, FVKESK. 60 Vbeta and 13 Jbeta primers were used in PCR. Assay used: immunoSEQ multiplex PCR; TCRdb lists only in-frame clones, some missing. In the table there are 65,000 to 75,000 clones, 74% of which are singletons. This clone was detected once. The antigen is unknown. The V gene is TRBV14, the J gene TRBJ1-2, with a weak D call TRBD1 (6 bases). The sample comprised PBMCs. The sequence derives from a woman between 55 and 75 years old in good health and CMV-seropositive. The CDR3 sequence: CASSQDSRGDLNYGYTF. Here the CDR3 DNA reads TGTGCCAGCAGCCAAGATAGCAGGGGAGATCTTAACTATGGCTACACCTTC.